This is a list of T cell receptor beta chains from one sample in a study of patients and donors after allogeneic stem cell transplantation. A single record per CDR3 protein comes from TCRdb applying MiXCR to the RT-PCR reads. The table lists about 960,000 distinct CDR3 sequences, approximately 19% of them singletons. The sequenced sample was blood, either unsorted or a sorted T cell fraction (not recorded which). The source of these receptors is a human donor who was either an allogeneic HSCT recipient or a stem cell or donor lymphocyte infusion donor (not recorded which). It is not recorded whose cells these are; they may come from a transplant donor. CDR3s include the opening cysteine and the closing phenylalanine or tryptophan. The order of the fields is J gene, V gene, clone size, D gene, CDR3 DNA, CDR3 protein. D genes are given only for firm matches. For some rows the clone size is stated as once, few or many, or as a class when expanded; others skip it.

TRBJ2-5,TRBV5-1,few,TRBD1,TGCGCCAGCAGCGGATCAGGGGGCAGCGTTGTCCAGTACTTC,CASSGSGGSVVQYF
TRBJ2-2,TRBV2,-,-,TGTGCCAGCAGTGGACGGAAACGCTACACCGGGGAGCTGTTTTTT,CASSGRKRYTGELFF
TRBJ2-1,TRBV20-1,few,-,TGCAGGGGACACGGCTCCTACAATGAGCAGTTCTTC,CRGHGSYNEQFF
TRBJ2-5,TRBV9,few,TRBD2,TGTGCCAGCAGCGTGGAACTAGCGGGGCAAGAGACCCAGTACTTC,CASSVELAGQETQYF
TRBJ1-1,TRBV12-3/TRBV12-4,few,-,TGTGCCAGCAACCACCCCTGGGCGGGAGAGAACACTGAAGCTTTCTTT,CASNHPWAGENTEAFF
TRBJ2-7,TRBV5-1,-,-,TGCGCCAGCAGCTTGTCTCTCCCGGGCCCCTACGAGCAGTACTTC,CASSLSLPGPYEQYF
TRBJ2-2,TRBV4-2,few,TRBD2,TGTGCCAGCAGCCCTACTAGCGCGGAGCTGTTTTTT,CASSPTSAELFF
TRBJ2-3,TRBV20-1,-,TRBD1,TGCAGTGCTAGGGACCGGGACAGGGCGGCGGATACGCAGTATTTT,CSARDRDRAADTQYF
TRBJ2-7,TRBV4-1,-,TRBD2,TGCGCCAGCAGCCAAGATCAGATGGTAGCGGGGGGAGTGGGCGAGCAGTACTTC,CASSQDQMVAGGVGEQYF
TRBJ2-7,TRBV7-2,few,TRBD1,TGTGCCAGCAGCCTGGGACAGGTTGGCGAGCAGTACTTC,CASSLGQVGEQYF
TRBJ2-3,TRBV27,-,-,TGTGCCAGCAGTTTAAGTCTAGCGTCAGAGAGCACAGATACGCAGTATTTT,CASSLSLASESTDTQYF
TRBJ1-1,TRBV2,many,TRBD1,TGTGCCAGCAGGGGGACAGGGAAGGGTGAAGCTTTCTTT,CASRGTGKGEAFF
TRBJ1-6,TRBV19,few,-,TGTGCCAGTAGTATTAAGACAGGCTCAAATTCACCCCTCCACTTT,CASSIKTGSNSPLHF
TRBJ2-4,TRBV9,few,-,TGTGCCAGCAGCCCCCAGGGGGGAAACATTCAGTACTTC,CASSPQGGNIQYF
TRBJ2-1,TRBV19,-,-,TGTGCCAGTAAAGCCTCGGTATCAGGGATCGGTGAGCAGTTCTTC,CASKASVSGIGEQFF
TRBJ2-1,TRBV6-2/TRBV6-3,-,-,TGTGCCAGCAGTGACGGCGGGCATGAGCAGTTCTTC,CASSDGGHEQFF
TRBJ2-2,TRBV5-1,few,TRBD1,TGCGCCAGCAGCCCTGGACAGGGGTGGGCCGGGGAGCTGTTTTTT,CASSPGQGWAGELFF
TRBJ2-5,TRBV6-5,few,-,TGTGCCAGCAGTTACCGGACACTAGCCCCGGAGTACTTC,CASSYRTLAPEYF
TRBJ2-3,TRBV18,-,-,TGTGCCAGCTCCTTTCCGTGGGAGAGCACAGATACGCAGTATTTT,CASSFPWESTDTQYF